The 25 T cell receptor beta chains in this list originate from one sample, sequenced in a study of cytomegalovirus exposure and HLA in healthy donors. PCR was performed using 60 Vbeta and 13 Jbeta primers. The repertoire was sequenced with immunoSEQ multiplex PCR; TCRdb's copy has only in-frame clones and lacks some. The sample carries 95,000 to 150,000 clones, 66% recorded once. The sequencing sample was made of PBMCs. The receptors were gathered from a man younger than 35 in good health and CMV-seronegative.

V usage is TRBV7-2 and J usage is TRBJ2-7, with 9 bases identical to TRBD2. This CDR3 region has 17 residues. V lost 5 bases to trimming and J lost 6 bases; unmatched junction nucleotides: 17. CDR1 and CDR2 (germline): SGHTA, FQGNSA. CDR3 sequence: CASSRRGLREGSAEQYF. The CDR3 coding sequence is TGTGCCAGCAGCCGACGCGGTTTGCGGGAGGGGTCCGCCGAGCAGTACTTC.

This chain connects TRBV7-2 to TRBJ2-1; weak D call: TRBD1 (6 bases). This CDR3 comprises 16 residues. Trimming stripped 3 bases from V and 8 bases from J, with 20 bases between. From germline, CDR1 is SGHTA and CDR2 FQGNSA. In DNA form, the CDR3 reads TGTGCCAGCAGCTTCCGGGACATTTTAAAACACGATGAGCAGTTCTTC. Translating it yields CASSFRDILKHDEQFF.

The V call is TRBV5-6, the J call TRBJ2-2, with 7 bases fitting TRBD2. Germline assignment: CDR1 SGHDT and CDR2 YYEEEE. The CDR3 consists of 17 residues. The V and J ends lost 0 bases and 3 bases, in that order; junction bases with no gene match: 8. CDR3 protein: CASSLAREGRYTGELFF. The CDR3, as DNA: TGTGCCAGCAGCTTGGCCAGGGAGGGGAGGTACACCGGGGAGCTGTTTTTT.

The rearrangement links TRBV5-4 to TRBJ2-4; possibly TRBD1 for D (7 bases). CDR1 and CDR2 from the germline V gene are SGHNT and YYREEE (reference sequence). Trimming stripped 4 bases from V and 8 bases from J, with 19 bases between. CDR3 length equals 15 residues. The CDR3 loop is CASSPRGRDVDIQYF. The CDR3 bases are TGTGCCAGCAGCCCTAGGGGGCGGGACGTCGACATTCAGTACTTC.

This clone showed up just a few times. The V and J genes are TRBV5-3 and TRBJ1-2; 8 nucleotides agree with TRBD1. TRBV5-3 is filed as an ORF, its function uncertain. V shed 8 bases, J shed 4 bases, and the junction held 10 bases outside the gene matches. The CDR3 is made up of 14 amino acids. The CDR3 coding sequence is TGTGCCAGTCGTTGGACAGGGACGGGCTATGGCTACACCTTC. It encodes CASRWTGTGYGYTF.

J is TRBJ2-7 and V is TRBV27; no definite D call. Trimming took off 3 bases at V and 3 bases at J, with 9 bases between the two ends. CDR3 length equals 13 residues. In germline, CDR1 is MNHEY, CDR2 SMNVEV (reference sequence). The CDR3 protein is CASSFRVSYEQYF. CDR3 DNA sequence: TGTGCCAGCAGTTTTCGGGTTAGCTACGAGCAGTACTTC.

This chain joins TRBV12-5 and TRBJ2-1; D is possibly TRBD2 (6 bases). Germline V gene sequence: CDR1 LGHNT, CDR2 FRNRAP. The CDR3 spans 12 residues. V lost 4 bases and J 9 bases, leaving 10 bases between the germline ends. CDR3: CASGWDWREQFF. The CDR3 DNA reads TGTGCTAGTGGTTGGGACTGGCGTGAGCAGTTCTTC. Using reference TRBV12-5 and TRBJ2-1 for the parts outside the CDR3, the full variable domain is DARVTQTPRHKVTEMGQEVTMRCQPILGHNTVFWYRQTMMQGLELLAYFRNRAPLDDSGMPKDRFSAEMPDATLATLKIQPSEPRDSAVYFCASGWDWREQFFGPGTRLTVL.

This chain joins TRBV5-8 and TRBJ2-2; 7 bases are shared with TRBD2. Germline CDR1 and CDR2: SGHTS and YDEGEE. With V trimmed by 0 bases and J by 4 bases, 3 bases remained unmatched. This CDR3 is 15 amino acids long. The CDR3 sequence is CASSLGGGSTGELFF. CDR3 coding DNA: TGTGCCAGCAGCTTGGGTGGCGGGAGCACCGGGGAGCTGTTTTTT.

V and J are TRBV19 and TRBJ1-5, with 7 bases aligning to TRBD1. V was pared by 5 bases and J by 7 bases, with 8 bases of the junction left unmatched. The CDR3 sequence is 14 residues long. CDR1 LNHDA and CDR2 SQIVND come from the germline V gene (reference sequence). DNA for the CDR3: TGTGCCAGTAGTTCCGAGGGGGCGGGACAGCCCCAGCATTTT. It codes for CASSSEGAGQPQHF.

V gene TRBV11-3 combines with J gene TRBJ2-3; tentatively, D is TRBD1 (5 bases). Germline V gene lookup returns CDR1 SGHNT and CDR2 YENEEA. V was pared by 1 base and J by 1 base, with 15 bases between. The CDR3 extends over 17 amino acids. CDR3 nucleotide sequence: TGTGCCAGCAGCTTAGGACAGACCACCTCTGGCACAGATACGCAGTATTTT. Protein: CASSLGQTTSGTDTQYF.

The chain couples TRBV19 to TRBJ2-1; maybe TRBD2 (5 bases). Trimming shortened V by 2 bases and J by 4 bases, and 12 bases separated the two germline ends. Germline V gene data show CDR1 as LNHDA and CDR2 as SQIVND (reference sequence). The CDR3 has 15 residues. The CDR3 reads CASSISPGSYNEQFF. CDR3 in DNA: TGTGCCAGTAGTATAAGCCCGGGATCTTACAATGAGCAGTTCTTC.

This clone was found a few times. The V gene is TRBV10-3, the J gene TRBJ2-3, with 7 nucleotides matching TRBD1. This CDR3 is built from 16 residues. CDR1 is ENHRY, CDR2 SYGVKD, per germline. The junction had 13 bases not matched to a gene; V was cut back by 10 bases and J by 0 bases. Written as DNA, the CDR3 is TGTGCCACCAAGGGGGTGAGGGGGCCTAGCACAGATACGCAGTATTTT. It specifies CATKGVRGPSTDTQYF.

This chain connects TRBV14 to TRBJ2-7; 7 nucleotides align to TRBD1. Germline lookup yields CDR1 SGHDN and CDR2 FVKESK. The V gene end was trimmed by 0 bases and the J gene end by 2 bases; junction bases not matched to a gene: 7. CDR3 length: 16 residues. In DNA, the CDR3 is TGTGCCAGCAGCCAAGAGGGACACAGGGGCCCCTACGAGCAGTACTTC. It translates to CASSQEGHRGPYEQYF.

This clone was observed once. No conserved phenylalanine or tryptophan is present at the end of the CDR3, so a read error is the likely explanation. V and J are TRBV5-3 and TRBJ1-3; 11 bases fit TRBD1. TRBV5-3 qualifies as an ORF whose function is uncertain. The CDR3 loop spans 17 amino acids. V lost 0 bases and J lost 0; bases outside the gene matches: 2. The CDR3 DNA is TGTGCCAGAAGCTTGGGGGGACAGGGGGACTCTGGAAACACCATATATCTT. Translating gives CARSLGGQGDSGNTIYL.

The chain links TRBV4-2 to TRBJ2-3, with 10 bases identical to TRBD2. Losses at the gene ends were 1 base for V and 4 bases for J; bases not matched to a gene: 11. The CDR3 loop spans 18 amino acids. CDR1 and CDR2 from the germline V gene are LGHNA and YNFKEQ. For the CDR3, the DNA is TGTGCCAGCAGCCAAGTTAGGAGCGGGGGGGCCGGGCCAGATACGCAGTATTTT. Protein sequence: CASSQVRSGGAGPDTQYF.

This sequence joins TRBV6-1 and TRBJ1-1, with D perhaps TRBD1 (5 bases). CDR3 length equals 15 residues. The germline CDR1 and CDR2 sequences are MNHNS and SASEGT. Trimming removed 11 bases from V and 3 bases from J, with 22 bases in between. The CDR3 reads CAERGVGRGDTEAFF. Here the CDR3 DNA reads TGTGCCGAACGGGGGGTGGGTAGGGGAGACACTGAAGCTTTCTTT.

CDR3 sequence: CASSSGTGTGVRNEKLFF. The CDR3 region has the DNA TGTGCCAGCAGCTCCGGCACCGGGACAGGGGTTCGGAATGAAAAACTGTTTTTT. The chain carries TRBV5-6 and TRBJ1-4, with 10 bases fitting TRBD1. This CDR3 comprises 18 residues. The germline CDR1 and CDR2 sequences are SGHDT and YYEEEE. V lost 3 bases and J lost 5; bases outside the gene matches: 13.

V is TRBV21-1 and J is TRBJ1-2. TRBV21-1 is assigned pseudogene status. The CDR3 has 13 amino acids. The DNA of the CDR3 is TGTGCCAGCAGCACGGGTTTGGACTATGGCTACACCTTC. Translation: CASSTGLDYGYTF.

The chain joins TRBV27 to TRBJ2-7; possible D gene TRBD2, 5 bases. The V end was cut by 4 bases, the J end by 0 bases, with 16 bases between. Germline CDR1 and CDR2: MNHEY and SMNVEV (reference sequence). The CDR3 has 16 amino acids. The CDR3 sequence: CASSSPVWGASYEQYF. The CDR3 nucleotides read TGTGCCAGCAGTTCCCCGGTATGGGGAGCCTCCTACGAGCAGTACTTC.

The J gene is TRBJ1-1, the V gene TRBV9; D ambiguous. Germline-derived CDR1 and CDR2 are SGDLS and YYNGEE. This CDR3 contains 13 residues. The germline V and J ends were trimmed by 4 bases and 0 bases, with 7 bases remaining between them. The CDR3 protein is CASSLSLNTEAFF. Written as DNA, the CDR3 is TGTGCCAGCAGCCTGAGCCTGAACACTGAAGCTTTCTTT.

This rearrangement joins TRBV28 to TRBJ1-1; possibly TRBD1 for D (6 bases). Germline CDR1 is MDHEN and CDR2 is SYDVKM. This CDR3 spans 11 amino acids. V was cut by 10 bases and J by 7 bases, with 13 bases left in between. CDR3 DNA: TGTGCCACCTGTGACAGGTGTGAAGCTTTCTTT. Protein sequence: CATCDRCEAFF.

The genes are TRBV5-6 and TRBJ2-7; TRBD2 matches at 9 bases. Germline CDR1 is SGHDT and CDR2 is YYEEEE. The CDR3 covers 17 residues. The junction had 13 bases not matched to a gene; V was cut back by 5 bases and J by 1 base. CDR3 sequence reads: CASSLAGDLFGSYEQYF. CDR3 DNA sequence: TGTGCCAGCAGTTTAGCGGGAGATCTCTTTGGGTCCTACGAGCAGTACTTC.

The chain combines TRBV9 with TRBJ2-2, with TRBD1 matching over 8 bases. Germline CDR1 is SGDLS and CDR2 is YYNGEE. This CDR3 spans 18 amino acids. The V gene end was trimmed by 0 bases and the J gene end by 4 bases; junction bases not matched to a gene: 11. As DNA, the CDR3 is TGTGCCAGCAGCGTAGCTAGAGGCTCACAGGGGGGCACCGGGGAGCTGTTTTTT. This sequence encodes CASSVARGSQGGTGELFF. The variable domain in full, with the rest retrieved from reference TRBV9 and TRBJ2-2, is DSGVTQTPKHLITATGQRVTLRCSPRSGDLSVYWYQQSLDQGLQFLIQYYNGEERAKGNILERFSAQQFPDLHSELNLSSLELGDSALYFCASSVARGSQGGTGELFFGEGSRLTVL.

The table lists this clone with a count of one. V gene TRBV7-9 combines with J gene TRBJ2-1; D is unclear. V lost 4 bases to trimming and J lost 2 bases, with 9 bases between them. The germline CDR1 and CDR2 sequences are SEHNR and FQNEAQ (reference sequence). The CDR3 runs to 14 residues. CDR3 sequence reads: CASSSRLAYNEQFF. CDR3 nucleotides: TGTGCCAGCAGCTCACGGCTAGCCTACAATGAGCAGTTCTTC.

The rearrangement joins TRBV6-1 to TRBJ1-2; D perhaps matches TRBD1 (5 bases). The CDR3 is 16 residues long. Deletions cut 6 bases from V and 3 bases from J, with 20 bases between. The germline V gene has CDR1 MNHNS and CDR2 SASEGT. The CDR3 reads CASRERGGSRDYGYTF. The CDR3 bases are TGTGCCAGCAGAGAAAGGGGAGGTAGTCGCGACTATGGCTACACCTTC.